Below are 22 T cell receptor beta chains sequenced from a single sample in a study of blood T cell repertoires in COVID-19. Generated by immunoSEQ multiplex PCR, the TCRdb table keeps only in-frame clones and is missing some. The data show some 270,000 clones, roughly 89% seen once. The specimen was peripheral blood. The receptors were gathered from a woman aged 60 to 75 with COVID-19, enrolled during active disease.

CDR3 coding DNA: TGCAGTGCATCAGGTCTTTATGGCTACACCTTC. Translation: CSASGLYGYTF. J is TRBJ1-2 and V is TRBV20-1; D uncertain. The CDR3 has 11 amino acids. Germline V gene lookup returns CDR1 DFQATT and CDR2 SNEGSKA (reference sequence). Trimming pared 6 bases from V and 5 bases from J, leaving 10 bases between.

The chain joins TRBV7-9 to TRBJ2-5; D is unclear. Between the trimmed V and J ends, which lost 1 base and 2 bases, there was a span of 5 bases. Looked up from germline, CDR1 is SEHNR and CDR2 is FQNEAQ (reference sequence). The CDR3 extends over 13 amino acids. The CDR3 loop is CASSLVLQETQYF. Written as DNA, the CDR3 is TGTGCCAGCAGCTTAGTGCTACAAGAGACCCAGTACTTC.

CDR3 protein: CASSPEGTGSYNEQFF. The CDR3 bases are TGTGCCAGCAGCCCGGAGGGGACAGGCTCCTACAATGAGCAGTTCTTC. The V call is TRBV7-2, the J call TRBJ2-1, with 8 bases fitting TRBD1. The CDR3 runs 16 residues. Germline CDR1 SGHTA, CDR2 FQGNSA. V was clipped by 5 bases and J by 0 bases; unmatched bases: 6.

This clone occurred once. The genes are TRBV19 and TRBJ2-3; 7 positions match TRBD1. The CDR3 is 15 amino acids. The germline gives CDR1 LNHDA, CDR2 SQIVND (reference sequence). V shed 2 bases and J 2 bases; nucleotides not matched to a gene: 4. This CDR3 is CASSIKGAPTDTQYF. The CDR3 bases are TGTGCCAGTAGTATAAAGGGGGCCCCCACAGATACGCAGTATTTT.

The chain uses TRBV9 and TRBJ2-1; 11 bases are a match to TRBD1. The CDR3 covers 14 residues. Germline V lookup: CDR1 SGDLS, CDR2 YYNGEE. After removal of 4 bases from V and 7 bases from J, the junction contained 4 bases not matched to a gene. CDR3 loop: CASSPGTGGNEQFF. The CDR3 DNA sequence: TGTGCCAGCAGCCCCGGGACAGGGGGAAATGAGCAGTTCTTC.

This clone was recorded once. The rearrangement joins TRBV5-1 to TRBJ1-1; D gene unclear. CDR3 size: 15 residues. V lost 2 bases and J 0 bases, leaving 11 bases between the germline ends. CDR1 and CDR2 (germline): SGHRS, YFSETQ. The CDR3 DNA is TGCGCCAGCAGCTTAAATGCTGACATGAACACTGAAGCTTTCTTT. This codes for CASSLNADMNTEAFF.

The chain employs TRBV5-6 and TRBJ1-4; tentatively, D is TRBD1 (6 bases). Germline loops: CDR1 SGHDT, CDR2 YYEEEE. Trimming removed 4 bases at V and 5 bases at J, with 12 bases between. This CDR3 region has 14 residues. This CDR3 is CASSPGHNNEKLFF. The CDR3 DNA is TGTGCCAGCAGCCCGGGACACAACAATGAAAAACTGTTTTTT.

The CDR3 DNA sequence: TGTGCCAGCAGCGTAGGGGTAGCGGTATCAGGGGAGCTGTTTTTT. Its protein is CASSVGVAVSGELFF. J is TRBJ2-2 and V is TRBV9; maybe TRBD2 (6 bases). V shed 0 bases and J shed 8 bases, with 14 bases lying between them. Germline lookup yields CDR1 SGDLS and CDR2 YYNGEE. The CDR3 loop spans 15 amino acids.

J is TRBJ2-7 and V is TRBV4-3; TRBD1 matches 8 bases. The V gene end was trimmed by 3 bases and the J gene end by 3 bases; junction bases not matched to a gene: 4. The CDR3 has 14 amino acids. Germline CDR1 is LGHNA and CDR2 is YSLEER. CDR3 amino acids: CASSQRQGSYEQYF. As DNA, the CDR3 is TGCGCCAGCAGCCAGCGACAGGGGAGCTACGAGCAGTACTTC.

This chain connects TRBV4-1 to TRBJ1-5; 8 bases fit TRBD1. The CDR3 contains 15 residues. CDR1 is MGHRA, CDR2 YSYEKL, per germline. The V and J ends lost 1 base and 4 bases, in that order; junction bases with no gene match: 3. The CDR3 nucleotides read TGCGCCAGCAGCCAAGCCGGGACAGGTAATCAGCCCCAGCATTTT. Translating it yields CASSQAGTGNQPQHF.

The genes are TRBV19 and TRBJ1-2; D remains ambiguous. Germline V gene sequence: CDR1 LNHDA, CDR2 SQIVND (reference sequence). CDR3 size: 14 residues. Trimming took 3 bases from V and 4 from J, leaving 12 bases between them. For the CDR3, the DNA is TGTGCCAGTAGTATGATCAACCTCGGCTATGGCTACACCTTC. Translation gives CASSMINLGYGYTF.

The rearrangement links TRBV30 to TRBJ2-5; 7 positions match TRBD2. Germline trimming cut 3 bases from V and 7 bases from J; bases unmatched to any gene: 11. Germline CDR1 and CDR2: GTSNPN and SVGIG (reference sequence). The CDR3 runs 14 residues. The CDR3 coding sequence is TGTGCCTGGAGCTTTACGAGCGGGGTAGTGACCCAGTACTTC. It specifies CAWSFTSGVVTQYF.

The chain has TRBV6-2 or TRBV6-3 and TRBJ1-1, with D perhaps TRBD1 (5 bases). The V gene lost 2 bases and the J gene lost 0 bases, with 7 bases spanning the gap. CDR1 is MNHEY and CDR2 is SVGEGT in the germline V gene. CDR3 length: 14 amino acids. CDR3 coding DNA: TGTGCCAGCAGTTACGGGGGGGTGAACACTGAAGCTTTCTTT. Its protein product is CASSYGGVNTEAFF.

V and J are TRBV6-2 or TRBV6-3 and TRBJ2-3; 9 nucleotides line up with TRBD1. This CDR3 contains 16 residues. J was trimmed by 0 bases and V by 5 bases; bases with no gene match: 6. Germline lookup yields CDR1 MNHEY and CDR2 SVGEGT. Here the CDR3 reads CASSTQGALSTDTQYF. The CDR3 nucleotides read TGTGCCAGCAGTACACAGGGGGCCCTCAGCACAGATACGCAGTATTTT.

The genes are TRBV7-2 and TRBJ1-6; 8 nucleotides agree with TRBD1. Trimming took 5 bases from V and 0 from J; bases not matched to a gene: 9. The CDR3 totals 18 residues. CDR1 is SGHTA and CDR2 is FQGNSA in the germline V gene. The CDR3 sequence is CASSPLQGVSSYNSPLHF. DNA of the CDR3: TGTGCCAGCAGCCCGCTACAGGGGGTGAGCTCCTATAATTCACCCCTCCACTTT.

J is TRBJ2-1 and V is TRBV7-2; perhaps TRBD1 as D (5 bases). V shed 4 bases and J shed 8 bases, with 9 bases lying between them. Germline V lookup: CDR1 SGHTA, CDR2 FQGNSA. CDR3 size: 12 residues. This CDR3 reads CASSYLGDEQFF. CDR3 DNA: TGTGCCAGCAGCTACCTAGGGGATGAGCAGTTCTTC.

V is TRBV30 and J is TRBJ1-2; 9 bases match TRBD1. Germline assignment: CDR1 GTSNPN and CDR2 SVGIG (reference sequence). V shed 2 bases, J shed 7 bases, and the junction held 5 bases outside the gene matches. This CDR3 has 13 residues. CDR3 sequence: CAWSRTGVGGYTF. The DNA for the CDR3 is TGTGCCTGGAGTAGGACAGGGGTCGGTGGCTACACCTTC.

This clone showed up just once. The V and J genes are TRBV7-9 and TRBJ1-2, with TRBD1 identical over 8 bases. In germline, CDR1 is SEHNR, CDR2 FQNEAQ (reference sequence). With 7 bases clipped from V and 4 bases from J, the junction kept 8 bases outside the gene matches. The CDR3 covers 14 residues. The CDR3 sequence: CASNLDRAAYGYTF. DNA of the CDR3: TGTGCCAGCAACCTGGACAGGGCGGCCTATGGCTACACCTTC.

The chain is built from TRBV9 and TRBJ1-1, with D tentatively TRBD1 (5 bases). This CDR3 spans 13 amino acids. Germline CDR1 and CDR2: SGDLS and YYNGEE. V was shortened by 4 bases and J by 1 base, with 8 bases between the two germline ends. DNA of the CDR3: TGTGCCAGCAGCTTTGGACAGAACACTGAAGCTTTCTTT. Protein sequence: CASSFGQNTEAFF.

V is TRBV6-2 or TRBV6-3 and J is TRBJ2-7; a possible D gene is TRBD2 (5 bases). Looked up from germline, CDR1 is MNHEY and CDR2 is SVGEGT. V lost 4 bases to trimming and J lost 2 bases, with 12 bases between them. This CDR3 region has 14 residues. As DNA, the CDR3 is TGTGCCAGCAGTTCCGGGATTCGGACCTACGAGCAGTACTTC. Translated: CASSSGIRTYEQYF.

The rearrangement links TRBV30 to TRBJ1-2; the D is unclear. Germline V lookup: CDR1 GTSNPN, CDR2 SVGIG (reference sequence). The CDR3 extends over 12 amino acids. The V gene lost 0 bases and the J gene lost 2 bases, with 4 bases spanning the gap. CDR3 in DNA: TGTGCCTGGAGTGTACTGAACTATGGCTACACCTTC. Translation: CAWSVLNYGYTF.

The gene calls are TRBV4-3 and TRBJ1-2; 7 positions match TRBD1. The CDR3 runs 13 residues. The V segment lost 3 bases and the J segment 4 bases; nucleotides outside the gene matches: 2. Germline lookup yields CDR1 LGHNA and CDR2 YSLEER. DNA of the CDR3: TGCGCCAGCAGCCAGAGGGACAGCTATGGCTACACCTTC. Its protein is CASSQRDSYGYTF.